This T cell receptor (beta chain) was sequenced for a study of beta chain features in type 1 diabetes. Study findings and constraints: Whether TCRB rearrangement is influenced by HLA type went unresolved here. Although PCR might favor shorter templates, it would do so equally in patients and controls. When Type 1 diabetes patients were examined, their TCRB CDR3s proved moderately but significantly shorter in all four CD4+ subsets.

Trimming took off 0 bases at V and 3 bases at J, with 10 bases between the two ends. This CDR3 has 15 residues. CDR1 SGHNT and CDR2 YYREEE come from the germline V gene (reference sequence). Investigators reverse transcribed all isolated RNA, so they sequenced expressed TCRB transcripts. Method: immunoSEQ multiplex PCR; TCRdb's copy keeps in-frame clones and lacks some. The table shows 300,000 to 350,000 clones, with about 14% occurring only once. Regarding this clone: Its target is unknown.

J is TRBJ2-1 and V is TRBV5-4; D may be TRBD1 (6 bases). This TCR derives from a woman aged 18 to 35 with type 1 diabetes. Sample: naive CD4+ T cells from blood. DNA of the CDR3: TGTGCCAGCAGCTTGGATGGGGACAACTACAATGAGCAGTTCTTC. This gives the protein CASSLDGDNYNEQFF.